This T cell receptor beta chain was captured in a study of T cell repertoires in cytomegalovirus infection. Germline CDR1 is MGHDK and CDR2 is SYGVNS. The CDR3 runs 10 residues. V lost 8 bases and J 9 bases, leaving 8 bases between the germline ends. This clonotype was observed a handful of times. TCRdb fed the reads into MiXCR, producing one record per CDR3 protein. The sample lists fewer than 550,000 distinct CDR3 sequences, about 10% occurring once. V is TRBV25-1 and J is TRBJ2-1; no reliable D call. This receptor was identified in a human donor in good health (CMV status not recorded). Some clones in this sample may be carry-over from other donors' samples. The sample consisted of PBMCs. As DNA, the CDR3 is TGTGCCAGCCGGTCAGGTGAGCAGTTCTTC. It specifies CASRSGEQFF. The whole variable domain, filled in from reference TRBV25-1 and TRBJ2-1, reads EADIYQTPRYLVIGTGKKITLECSQTMGHDKMYWYQQDPGMELHLIHYSYGVNSTEKGDLSSESTVSRIRTEHFPLTLESARPSHTSQYLCASRSGEQFFGPGTRLTVL.